The following is a TCR beta chain sequence with its context. What it recognizes is unknown. CDR3 length: 14 amino acids. Germline V gives CDR1 KGHSH, CDR2 LQKENI. The trim removed 6 bases at V and 1 base at J, leaving 4 bases unmatched. Some clones are missing from TCRdb's copy, which holds only in-frame ones; the method was immunoSEQ multiplex PCR. Altogether 20,000 to 25,000 clones are present, roughly 84% being singletons, with the ten largest covering roughly 16%. The data originate from a study of OX40 agonist ivuxolimab in advanced cancers. General study points: The study observed clonal expansion of CD4+ and CD8+ blood T cells by week 6 at 0.1 to 3.0 mg/kg. Undetermined was the antigen specificity of the expanded peripheral T cells. In general, CD8+ T cells held more expanded clones than CD4+ did, on average. Some nonresponders additionally presented with little normalized T-cell clonal expansion.

The TCR originated in an adult with an advanced solid tumor such as melanoma, head and neck, liver or kidney cancer. This sequence joins TRBV18 and TRBJ1-1; 8 positions agree with TRBD1. The source was CD4+ or CD8+ T cells sorted from blood, collected in a trial of the OX40 agonist ivuxolimab. CDR3 in amino acids: CASSRGQANTEAFF. The CDR3 nucleotides are TGTGCCAGCTCCCGGGGACAGGCGAACACTGAAGCTTTCTTT.